This T cell receptor (beta chain) was recorded in a study of blood T cell repertoires in COVID-19. The overall study: Material from acute and convalescent COVID-19 was sourced from the United States, Italy and Spain. Nucleic acid was either cDNA or gDNA, and it came from T cells, B-cell-depleted T cells, or PBMCs.

Methods used by the authors: Amplifying reference gene primers gave estimates of nucleated cell counts. The method was immunoSEQ multiplex PCR; TCRdb's version includes in-frame clones alone and lacks a portion of them. V and J calls and clone size are as listed in that table; D and trimming were resolved from the DNA. The table records roughly 200,000 clones, about 85% of them present only once. Trimming cost V 0 bases and J 6 bases, with 12 bases left between them. CDR1 GTSNPN and CDR2 SVGIG come from the germline V gene (reference sequence). CDR3 size: 15 residues. This TCR derives from a woman aged 80 or older with active or convalescent COVID-19. Specimen: peripheral blood. This chain connects TRBV30 to TRBJ1-6, with D unresolved. CDR3: CAWSVKRGINSPLHF. The CDR3 DNA reads TGTGCCTGGAGTGTAAAAAGAGGTATTAATTCACCCCTCCACTTT. Looking up the rest from reference TRBV30 and TRBJ1-6 gives the full variable domain: SQTIHQWPATLVQPVGSPLSLECTVEGTSNPNLYWYRQAAGRGLQLLFYSVGIGQISSEVPQNLSASRPQDRQFILSSKKLLLSDSGFYLCAWSVKRGINSPLHFGNGTRLTVT.